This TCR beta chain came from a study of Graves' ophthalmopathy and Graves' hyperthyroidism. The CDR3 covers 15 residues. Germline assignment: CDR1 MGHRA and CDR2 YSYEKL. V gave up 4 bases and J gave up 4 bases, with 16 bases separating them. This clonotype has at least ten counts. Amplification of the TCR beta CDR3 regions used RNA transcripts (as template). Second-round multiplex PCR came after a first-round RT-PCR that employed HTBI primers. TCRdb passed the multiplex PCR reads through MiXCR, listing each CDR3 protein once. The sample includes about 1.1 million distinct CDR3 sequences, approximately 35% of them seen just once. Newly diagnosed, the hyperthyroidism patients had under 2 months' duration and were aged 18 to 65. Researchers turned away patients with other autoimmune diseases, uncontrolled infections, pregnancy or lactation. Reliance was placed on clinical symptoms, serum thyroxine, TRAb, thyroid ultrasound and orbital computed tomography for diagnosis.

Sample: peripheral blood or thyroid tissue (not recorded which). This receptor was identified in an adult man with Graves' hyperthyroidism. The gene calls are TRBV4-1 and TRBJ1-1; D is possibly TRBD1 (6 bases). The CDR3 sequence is CASSPNTGAGTEAFF. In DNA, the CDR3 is TGCGCCAGCAGCCCTAACACGGGGGCGGGCACTGAAGCTTTCTTT.